Following are 2 T cell receptor beta chains from one sample sequenced in a study of blood T cell repertoires in COVID-19. The repertoire was sequenced with immunoSEQ multiplex PCR; TCRdb's copy has only in-frame clones and lacks some. The data hold 50,000 or so clones, with 75% to 90% observed a single time. The sample consisted of peripheral blood. These receptors originate from a man in his 70s with acute or convalescent COVID-19.

This sequence joins TRBV7-9 and TRBJ1-4; a weak D match, TRBD1 (5 bases). Germline V gives CDR1 SEHNR, CDR2 FQNEAQ (reference sequence). Trimming took 7 bases from V and 7 from J, leaving 16 bases between them. The CDR3 has 14 amino acids. The CDR3 DNA is TGTGCCAGCACCCCCAGCGGGGCTGGTGAAAAACTGTTTTTT. It codes for CASTPSGAGEKLFF.

The CDR3 nucleotides read TGTGCCACCCAACGGGGGACAGCTTCTGACTATGGCTACACCTTC. Translated, it gives CATQRGTASDYGYTF. The rearrangement links TRBV25-1 to TRBJ1-2; 7 bases map to TRBD1. Germline V gives CDR1 MGHDK, CDR2 SYGVNS. This CDR3 has 15 amino acids. V shed 10 bases, J shed 3 bases, and the junction held 14 bases outside the gene matches.